This T cell receptor (beta chain) stems from a study of high-grade serous ovarian cancer treatment subgroups. Tumor samples were taken before definitive surgery or chemotherapy. The method was immunoSEQ multiplex PCR; TCRdb's version includes in-frame clones alone and lacks a portion of them. The sample includes about 4,100 clones, roughly 70% seen only once; the top ten take 9.5% to 15%. The CDR3 consists of 15 residues. Trimming stripped 2 bases from V and 1 base from J, with 12 bases between. The germline CDR1 and CDR2 sequences are LGHNA and YSLEER. This clone was detected only a few times. The V call is TRBV4-3, the J call TRBJ2-7, with unresolved D. The receptor was isolated from a human donor with high-grade serous ovarian cancer. Sequenced input: tumor tissue. Here the CDR3 DNA reads TGCGCCAGCAGCCAAACCCCGGACGGATCCTACGAGCAGTACTTC. It encodes CASSQTPDGSYEQYF.